This T cell receptor beta chain was identified in a study of CD8 T cells in ankylosing spondylitis. Notes on the study in general: In ankylosing spondylitis blood, a motif of about 8 highly homologous TCR beta variants appeared characteristic. It was reported that disease-linked clones were significantly enriched in matched ankylosing spondylitis synovial fluid.

In making TCR beta libraries, quantitative 5'-RACE with molecular barcodes was used. TCRdb redid the calling of the 5' RACE reads with MiXCR, one entry per CDR3 protein. The data hold hundreds of thousands of distinct CDR3 sequences, with 15% to 25% observed a single time. As for this clonotype: Its antigen is still unknown.

The sequenced sample consisted of blood, either unsorted or a sorted T cell fraction (not recorded which). The sequence was collected from a male donor with ankylosing spondylitis or in good health (not recorded which).

CDR3 in amino acids: CASSFRGQNTEAFF. CDR3 DNA: TGCGCCAGCAGCTTCAGGGGGCAGAACACTGAAGCTTTCTTT. The J gene is TRBJ1-1, the V gene TRBV5-1, with 8 bases lining up with TRBD1. V gave up 2 bases and J gave up 1 base; unmatched junction bases: 1. The CDR3 runs 14 residues. Per the germline V gene, CDR1 is SGHRS and CDR2 is YFSETQ.